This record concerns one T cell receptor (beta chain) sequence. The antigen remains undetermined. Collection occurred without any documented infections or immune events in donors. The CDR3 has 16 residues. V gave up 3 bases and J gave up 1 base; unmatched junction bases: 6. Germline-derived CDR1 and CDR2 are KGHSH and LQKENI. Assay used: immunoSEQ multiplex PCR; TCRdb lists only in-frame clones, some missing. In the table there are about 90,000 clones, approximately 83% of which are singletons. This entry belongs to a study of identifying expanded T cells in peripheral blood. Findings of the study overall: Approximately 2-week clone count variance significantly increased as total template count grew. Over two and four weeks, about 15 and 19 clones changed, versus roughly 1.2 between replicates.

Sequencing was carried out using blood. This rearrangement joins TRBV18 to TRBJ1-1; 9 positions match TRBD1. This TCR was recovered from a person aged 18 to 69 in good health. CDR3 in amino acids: CASSPRDRVQNTEAFF. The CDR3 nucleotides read TGTGCCAGCTCACCCCGGGACAGGGTACAGAACACTGAAGCTTTCTTT.